The clone carrying this TCR beta chain was observed many times. This entry is derived from a study of T cells in Graves' hyperthyroidism and ophthalmopathy. Germline values: CDR1 LNHDA, CDR2 SQIVND (reference sequence). Trimming removed 0 bases at V and 4 bases at J, with 10 bases between. This CDR3 contains 15 residues. The investigators amplified TCR beta CDR3 regions from RNA transcripts. RT-PCR in the first round (using the HTBI primer set) targeted the TCR CDR3. TCRdb reprocessed the multiplex PCR reads with MiXCR, giving one entry per CDR3 protein. Of some 500,000 distinct CDR3 sequences listed, roughly 24% are singletons.

V is TRBV19 and J is TRBJ1-5; no clear D. The sequence came from a woman aged 25 to 39 with Graves' ophthalmopathy. The sequenced sample was blood. CDR3 amino acids: CASSIDQRENQPQHF. The DNA for the CDR3 is TGTGCCAGTAGTATAGATCAAAGGGAAAATCAGCCCCAGCATTTT.